These 30 T cell receptor beta chains share one sample of origin, sequenced in a study of patients and donors after allogeneic stem cell transplantation. MiXCR was run by TCRdb on the RT-PCR reads, yielding one entry per CDR3 protein. The sample shows about a million distinct CDR3 sequences, approximately 19% of them seen only once. Sequencing was done on a sample of blood, either unsorted or a sorted T cell fraction (not recorded which). The receptors derive from a human donor who was either an allogeneic HSCT recipient or a stem cell or donor lymphocyte infusion donor (not recorded which). It is not recorded whose cells these are; they may come from a transplant donor.

The chain is built from TRBV6-2 or TRBV6-3 and TRBJ2-1; 9 bases agree with TRBD2. The CDR3 covers 15 residues. CDR1 is MNHEY and CDR2 is SVGEGT in the germline V gene. After removal of 7 bases from V and 5 bases from J, the junction contained 9 bases not matched to a gene. DNA for the CDR3: TGTGCCAGCAATGGCAATAGCGGGGGAAACAATGAGCAGTTCTTC. This sequence encodes CASNGNSGGNNEQFF.

This clonotype was detected a few times. The V call is TRBV19, the J call TRBJ1-1; 7 positions match TRBD1. CDR1 LNHDA and CDR2 SQIVND come from the germline V gene (reference sequence). The CDR3 sequence is 14 residues long. Trimming took 8 bases from V and 5 from J; bases not matched to a gene: 11. The CDR3 loop reads CASGRTGGGTEAFF. The CDR3 nucleotides read TGTGCCAGTGGCCGGACAGGAGGGGGGACTGAAGCTTTCTTT.

This clonotype has only a few counts. The chain recombines TRBV15 with TRBJ1-2, with no clear D. Germline lookup yields CDR1 LNHNV and CDR2 YYDKDF (reference sequence). This CDR3 has 13 residues. V gave up 9 bases and J gave up 0 bases, with 11 bases separating them. CDR3 sequence (DNA): TGTGCCACGGTTCAGAATTCTAACTATGGCTACACCTTC. This translates into CATVQNSNYGYTF.

The J gene is TRBJ1-2, the V gene TRBV7-2; D gene unclear. There are 14 residues in the CDR3. Germline-derived CDR1 and CDR2 are SGHTA and FQGNSA. V lost 0 bases, J lost 4 bases, and 9 bases lay in between. The CDR3: CASSLAARFYGYTF. In DNA form, the CDR3 reads TGTGCCAGCAGCTTAGCTGCGAGATTCTATGGCTACACCTTC.

The V call is TRBV12-3 or TRBV12-4, the J call TRBJ2-7; TRBD2 is a possible D gene (7 bases). The CDR3 is made up of 16 amino acids. V was trimmed by 5 bases and J by 3 bases, leaving 20 bases between them. For the CDR3, the DNA is TGTGCCAGCAGTCCTTTTAGGGGGGGGGAACGCTACGAGCAGTACTTC. It is translated as CASSPFRGGERYEQYF.

The rearrangement joins TRBV5-1 to TRBJ2-1, with D possibly TRBD1 on 5 matching bases. There are 15 residues in the CDR3. V was cut by 3 bases and J by 3 bases, with 13 bases left in between. CDR1 is SGHRS and CDR2 is YFSETQ in the germline V gene. CDR3 sequence: CASSSSGIHYNEQFF. As DNA, the CDR3 is TGCGCCAGCAGCTCCTCAGGGATACACTACAATGAGCAGTTCTTC.

This clonotype was seen a few times. V gene TRBV2 combines with J gene TRBJ1-2; D is undetermined. Germline V gives CDR1 SNHLY, CDR2 FYNNEI. This CDR3 comprises 13 residues. Trimming took 6 bases from V and 4 from J, leaving 12 bases between them. The CDR3 here is CASSPRPGYGYTF. CDR3 DNA: TGTGCCAGCAGCCCCCGCCCCGGCTATGGCTACACCTTC.

This clonotype has only one observation. The genes are TRBV7-9 and TRBJ1-2, with D perhaps matching TRBD1 (5 bases). V was trimmed by 6 bases and J by 7 bases, leaving 15 bases between them. Germline assignment: CDR1 SEHNR and CDR2 FQNEAQ (reference sequence). The CDR3 extends over 13 amino acids. The CDR3 is CASSWDRRSGYTF. CDR3 DNA: TGTGCCAGCAGTTGGGACCGAAGGTCTGGCTACACCTTC. The complete variable domain, with remaining parts taken from reference TRBV7-9 and TRBJ1-2, reads DTGVSQNPRHKITKRGQNVTFRCDPISEHNRLYWYRQTLGQGPEFLTYFQNEAQLEKSRLLSDRFSAERPKGSFSTLEIQRTEQGDSAMYLCASSWDRRSGYTFGSGTRLTVV.

This clonotype appeared a few times. The CDR3 sequence is CASSLRIGLRVYEQYF. The CDR3, as DNA: TGTGCCAGCAGCTTGAGAATTGGGTTGAGGGTCTACGAGCAGTACTTC. V is TRBV5-6 and J is TRBJ2-7; TRBD2 might be the D (5 bases). The germline CDR1 and CDR2 sequences are SGHDT and YYEEEE. The CDR3 runs 16 residues. Trimming shortened V by 1 base and J by 3 bases, and 17 bases separated the two germline ends. Filled out from reference TRBV5-6 and TRBJ2-7, the complete variable domain reads DAGVTQSPTHLIKTRGQQVTLRCSPKSGHDTVSWYQQALGQGPQFIFQYYEEEERQRGNFPDRFSGHQFPNYSSELNVNALLLGDSALYLCASSLRIGLRVYEQYFGPGTRLTVT.

The chain uses TRBV4-1 and TRBJ1-2, with TRBD1 identical over 7 bases. The J segment lost 7 bases and the V segment lost 1 base, leaving 9 bases of the junction unmatched. This CDR3 is 15 amino acids long. The V gene's germline CDR1 is MGHRA and CDR2 YSYEKL. The CDR3 sequence: CASSQGGQPSFGYTF. The CDR3, as DNA: TGCGCCAGCAGCCAAGGGGGACAGCCATCCTTTGGCTACACCTTC.

This clonotype occurred many times. The chain couples TRBV27 to TRBJ2-2; a possible D gene is TRBD1 (5 bases). V was cut by 3 bases and J by 4 bases, with 12 bases left in between. The CDR3 extends over 15 amino acids. Per the germline V gene, CDR1 is MNHEY and CDR2 is SMNVEV (reference sequence). The CDR3 reads CASSFSGIITGELFF. CDR3 DNA: TGTGCCAGCAGTTTCTCAGGGATAATCACCGGGGAGCTGTTTTTT.

This clonotype was detected a few times. The V gene is TRBV11-2, the J gene TRBJ2-1; 8 nucleotides line up with TRBD2. This CDR3 region has 15 residues. V shed 10 bases, J shed 2 bases, and the junction held 10 bases outside the gene matches. From germline, CDR1 is SGHAT and CDR2 FQNNGV. This chain's CDR3 is CATRGAGEAYNEQFF. The CDR3 coding sequence is TGTGCCACCCGGGGAGCGGGAGAAGCCTACAATGAGCAGTTCTTC. Full variable domain (outside the CDR3, taken from reference TRBV11-2 and TRBJ2-1): EAGVAQSPRYKIIEKRQSVAFWCNPISGHATLYWYQQILGQGPKLLIQFQNNGVVDDSQLPKDRFSAERLKGVDSTLKIQPAKLEDSAVYLCATRGAGEAYNEQFFGPGTRLTVL.

This chain links TRBV9 with TRBJ1-2; D ambiguous. Germline CDR1 is SGDLS and CDR2 is YYNGEE. This CDR3 is built from 15 residues. V lost 4 bases and J 8 bases, leaving 21 bases between the germline ends. The CDR3 bases are TGTGCCAGCAGCCCCGTCTCGACACACCCTGTGGGCTACACCTTC. Protein product: CASSPVSTHPVGYTF.

This clonotype has a handful of counts. The chain links TRBV28 to TRBJ2-7; no clear D. With 5 bases removed from V and 6 bases from J, the gap between germline ends came to 8 bases. Germline values: CDR1 MDHEN, CDR2 SYDVKM. The CDR3 loop spans 11 amino acids. The CDR3 protein is CASSILREQYF. DNA of the CDR3: TGTGCCAGCAGTATACTTCGCGAGCAGTACTTC.

This CDR3 is CASSVDGPNTGELFF. DNA of the CDR3: TGTGCCAGCAGCGTGGACGGCCCGAACACCGGGGAGCTGTTTTTT. The chain is built from TRBV9 and TRBJ2-2; D ambiguous. V shed 2 bases and J shed 0 bases, with 8 bases lying between them. The CDR3 has 15 amino acids. Germline CDR1 reads SGDLS; CDR2 reads YYNGEE.

This clonotype was seen only a few times. The V gene is TRBV6-5, the J gene TRBJ1-2, with 7 bases identical to TRBD1. Germline values: CDR1 MNHEY, CDR2 SVGAGI. The CDR3 covers 13 residues. V shed 0 bases and J 7 bases; nucleotides not matched to a gene: 2. The CDR3 reads CASSYSTGIGYTF. Here the CDR3 DNA reads TGTGCCAGCAGTTACTCGACAGGGATTGGCTACACCTTC.

The chain is built from TRBV5-1 and TRBJ2-2; D could derive from TRBD1 or TRBD2 (6 bases each). Deletions cut 0 bases from V and 4 bases from J, with 13 bases between. This CDR3 has 16 amino acids. Germline CDR1 SGHRS, CDR2 YFSETQ. The CDR3 coding sequence is TGCGCCAGCAGCTTGGCCCGGGGGCTTAGCACCGGGGAGCTGTTTTTT. Protein sequence: CASSLARGLSTGELFF.

The chain links TRBV20-1 to TRBJ2-1, with 9 bases aligning to TRBD2. Germline V CDR1 and CDR2: DFQATT, SNEGSKA (reference sequence). CDR3 length: 19 amino acids. The V and J ends lost 3 bases and 1 base, in that order; junction bases with no gene match: 16. The CDR3 DNA is TGCAGTGCTAGGGGAGCGGGGGGCCCCGTGGGTGATTCCTACAATGAGCAGTTCTTC. It codes for CSARGAGGPVGDSYNEQFF.

The V and J genes are TRBV5-4 and TRBJ2-4; D unclear. This CDR3 has 19 amino acids. Deletions cut 3 bases from V and 1 base from J, with 23 bases between. CDR1 and CDR2 (germline): SGHNT, YYREEE (reference sequence). CDR3 in amino acids: CASSSAGLVKFSAKNIQYF. The CDR3 region has the DNA TGTGCCAGCAGCTCTGCAGGCTTAGTAAAGTTTTCGGCCAAAAACATTCAGTACTTC.

This clonotype was observed a handful of times. The chain carries TRBV5-1 and TRBJ1-1, with a possible D match to TRBD1 (5 bases). CDR3 length equals 16 residues. Germline V gene sequence: CDR1 SGHRS, CDR2 YFSETQ. V gave up 4 bases and J gave up 6 bases, with 22 bases separating them. CDR3 loop: CASSHTSRSSGAEAFF. As DNA, the CDR3 is TGCGCCAGCAGCCATACTTCGCGGTCATCGGGGGCTGAAGCTTTCTTT.

This clonotype occurred a few times. The chain couples TRBV7-2 to TRBJ1-4; possible D gene TRBD1, 6 bases. The CDR3 sequence is 16 residues long. The V gene lost 5 bases and the J gene lost 5 bases, with 18 bases spanning the gap. Germline V gene sequence: CDR1 SGHTA, CDR2 FQGNSA. In DNA, the CDR3 is TGTGCCAGCAGCGCTGCCCCAGGGGTCAGCAATGAAAAACTGTTTTTT. This encodes CASSAAPGVSNEKLFF. The entire variable domain, with the rest obtained from reference TRBV7-2 and TRBJ1-4, is as follows: GAGVSQSPSNKVTEKGKDVELRCDPISGHTALYWYRQSLGQGLEFLIYFQGNSAPDKSGLPSDRFSAERTGGSVSTLTIQRTQQEDSAVYLCASSAAPGVSNEKLFFGSGTQLSVL.

This clonotype has only a few counts. This chain connects TRBV5-3 to TRBJ2-1; D may correspond to TRBD1 or TRBD2 (5 bases each). TRBV5-3 is classed as an ORF, of uncertain function. CDR3 length equals 14 residues. Trimming shortened V by 5 bases and J by 7 bases, and 16 bases separated the two germline ends. CDR3 coding DNA: TGTGCCAGAAGTTCGGGACCGGAAGGGAATGAGCAGTTCTTC. Its translation is CARSSGPEGNEQFF.

The chain combines TRBV5-1 with TRBJ1-2, with D unresolved. This CDR3 region has 16 residues. The germline V gene encodes CDR1 SGHRS and CDR2 YFSETQ. Between the trimmed V and J ends, which lost 0 bases and 4 bases, there was a span of 16 bases. The CDR3 sequence is CASSLAETPPGYGYTF. DNA for the CDR3: TGCGCCAGCAGCTTGGCCGAGACCCCGCCGGGCTATGGCTACACCTTC.

The chain combines TRBV5-1 with TRBJ2-3; no clear D gene. The V and J ends lost 4 bases and 2 bases respectively, with 14 bases between them. The CDR3 is 15 residues long. CDR1 and CDR2 from the germline V gene are SGHRS and YFSETQ. The CDR3 protein is CASSSLGAYTDTQYF. CDR3 nucleotide sequence: TGCGCCAGCAGCAGCTTGGGCGCCTACACAGATACGCAGTATTTT.

V is TRBV7-9 and J is TRBJ2-7, with 10 nucleotides matching TRBD1. This CDR3 contains 16 residues. V gave up 1 base and J gave up 7 bases; unmatched junction bases: 10. The germline V gene encodes CDR1 SEHNR and CDR2 FQNEAQ (reference sequence). CDR3 loop: CASSLGGGTGASEQYF. The CDR3 region has the DNA TGTGCCAGCAGCTTAGGGGGCGGGACAGGGGCCTCTGAGCAGTACTTC. Combining the CDR3 with reference TRBV7-9 and TRBJ2-7 gives the whole variable domain DTGVSQNPRHKITKRGQNVTFRCDPISEHNRLYWYRQTLGQGPEFLTYFQNEAQLEKSRLLSDRFSAERPKGSFSTLEIQRTEQGDSAMYLCASSLGGGTGASEQYFGPGTRLTVT.

There are many counts of this clonotype. The chain employs TRBV5-1 and TRBJ1-5; D unresolved. V lost 1 base to trimming and J lost 0 bases, with 17 bases between them. The germline V gene encodes CDR1 SGHRS and CDR2 YFSETQ. The CDR3 is 18 amino acids. CDR3 nucleotides: TGCGCCAGCAGCTTGTGGCCCTTTGGACGGGATAGCAATCAGCCCCAGCATTTT. This translates into CASSLWPFGRDSNQPQHF. Full variable domain (outside the CDR3, taken from reference TRBV5-1 and TRBJ1-5): KAGVTQTPRYLIKTRGQQVTLSCSPISGHRSVSWYQQTPGQGLQFLFEYFSETQRNKGNFPGRFSGRQFSNSRSEMNVSTLELGDSALYLCASSLWPFGRDSNQPQHFGDGTRLSIL.

The CDR3: CATDSQPQHF. Here the CDR3 DNA reads TGTGCCACAGATTCTCAGCCCCAGCATTTT. This rearrangement joins TRBV28 to TRBJ1-5; D ambiguous. CDR1 is MDHEN, CDR2 SYDVKM, per germline. The CDR3 extends over 10 amino acids. Trimming shortened V by 10 bases and J by 6 bases, and 7 bases separated the two germline ends.

This clonotype was seen many times. The rearrangement joins TRBV4-1 to TRBJ2-1; no clear D. Germline loops: CDR1 MGHRA, CDR2 YSYEKL. V was trimmed by 5 bases and J by 3 bases, leaving 14 bases between them. CDR3 length: 15 amino acids. CDR3 residues: CASSFWTGNYNEQFF. CDR3 nucleotide sequence: TGCGCCAGCAGCTTCTGGACGGGTAACTACAATGAGCAGTTCTTC.

This clonotype showed up just a few times. V gene TRBV12-3 or TRBV12-4 combines with J gene TRBJ2-3; either TRBD1 or TRBD2 may supply D (6 bases each). V was clipped by 1 base and J by 3 bases, with 11 bases between them. This CDR3 is 15 amino acids long. DNA for the CDR3: TGTGCCAGCAGTTTAGGAGGGGGGAAGACAGATACGCAGTATTTT. This codes for CASSLGGGKTDTQYF.

There are a few counts of this clonotype. This rearrangement joins TRBV9 to TRBJ1-4; D is uncertain. Trimming pared 1 base from V and 0 bases from J, leaving 13 bases between. Germline V CDR1 and CDR2: SGDLS, YYNGEE. The CDR3 sequence is 17 residues long. CDR3 nucleotide sequence: TGTGCCAGCAGCGTATCTATCTCAGCTACAACTAATGAAAAACTGTTTTTT. Protein product: CASSVSISATTNEKLFF.